One sample yielded the 27 T cell receptor beta chains listed below, sequenced in a study of blood T cell repertoires in COVID-19 (dated by TCRdb to 2020 to 2021). The library relied on the immunoSEQ multiplex PCR assay. This is the immuneACCESS table as TCRdb keeps it, with only in-frame sequences that have V and J called. A part of the clones is gone; compared with another copy, unresolved V genes explain less than half, and the rest is unexplained. Counted in this sample were more than 75,000 clones; 88% of them appeared once. The ten top clones hold 4.8% of the sample. Sequenced sample: peripheral blood. These receptors originate from a woman over 75 with acute or convalescent COVID-19.

The chain joins TRBV2 to TRBJ2-5; 7 bases line up with TRBD2. Germline CDR1 is SNHLY and CDR2 is FYNNEI. The junction had 6 bases not matched to a gene; V was cut back by 2 bases and J by 9 bases. The length of the CDR3 is 13 residues. CDR3 region: CASSELSAGAQYF. The CDR3 nucleotides are TGTGCCAGCAGTGAACTGTCCGCGGGGGCCCAGTACTTC.

The chain carries TRBV2 and TRBJ2-1; D is unresolved. V was cut by 4 bases and J by 7 bases, with 11 bases left in between. CDR3 length: 13 residues. CDR1 is SNHLY and CDR2 is FYNNEI in the germline V gene. CDR3 in DNA: TGTGCCAGCAGTGCGGGTAGCTGGAATGAGCAGTTCTTC. This codes for CASSAGSWNEQFF.

This clone has a single count. One end of the junction varies from germline; a read error may be responsible. V and J are TRBV18 and TRBJ2-1; 8 positions match TRBD1. Germline lookup yields CDR1 KGHSH and CDR2 LQKENI. The CDR3 loop spans 16 amino acids. The DNA for the CDR3 is TGTGCCAGCTCACCGGATAGGACAGGGTCCTTCAATGAGCAGTTCTTC. Protein: CASSPDRTGSFNEQFF.

The genes are TRBV5-1 and TRBJ1-5; maybe TRBD1 (6 bases). There are 16 residues in the CDR3. Trimming left V 4 bases short and J 0 bases short, with 14 bases between. In germline, CDR1 is SGHRS, CDR2 YFSETQ. CDR3 amino acids: CASSLGGEASNQPQHF. As DNA, the CDR3 is TGCGCCAGCAGCCTAGGGGGGGAGGCTAGCAATCAGCCCCAGCATTTT.

This chain uses TRBV10-3 with TRBJ2-2; the match to TRBD2 covers 10 bases. Germline CDR1 is ENHRY and CDR2 is SYGVKD. Trimming cost V 8 bases and J 4 bases; bases outside gene matches: 10. The CDR3 extends over 16 amino acids. The CDR3 is CAIRPSASGSTGELFF. The CDR3 nucleotides read TGTGCCATCCGCCCCTCGGCTAGCGGGAGCACCGGGGAGCTGTTTTTT.

This rearrangement joins TRBV6-5 to TRBJ2-1, with TRBD2 matching over 11 bases. Germline assignment: CDR1 MNHEY and CDR2 SVGAGI. The CDR3 extends over 15 amino acids. With 2 bases clipped from V and 7 bases from J, the junction kept 4 bases outside the gene matches. Here the CDR3 reads CASSYLAGGGNEQFF. As DNA, the CDR3 is TGTGCCAGCAGTTACCTAGCGGGAGGAGGAAATGAGCAGTTCTTC.

This clone was found once. The gene calls are TRBV5-6 and TRBJ1-2; D is unclear. With 4 bases removed from V and 8 bases from J, the gap between germline ends came to 15 bases. The CDR3 consists of 13 residues. CDR1 is SGHDT, CDR2 YYEEEE, per germline. CDR3 in amino acids: CASSPISGGGYTF. CDR3 nucleotide sequence: TGTGCCAGCAGCCCAATTTCGGGAGGGGGCTACACCTTC.

The chain couples TRBV15 to TRBJ1-4; D remains ambiguous. Germline V gives CDR1 LNHNV, CDR2 YYDKDF (reference sequence). The CDR3 has 16 amino acids. Trimming pared 0 bases from V and 7 bases from J, leaving 15 bases between. CDR3 sequence: CATSRDIIGEGEKLFF. The CDR3 DNA is TGTGCCACCAGCAGAGATATTATCGGGGAGGGTGAAAAACTGTTTTTT.

V usage is TRBV7-2 and J usage is TRBJ1-1, with 9 bases fitting TRBD1. The CDR3 contains 14 residues. With V trimmed by 3 bases and J by 6 bases, 5 bases remained unmatched. Germline-derived CDR1 and CDR2 are SGHTA and FQGNSA. CDR3 nucleotides: TGTGCCAGCAGCTTCCTGGGACAGGGCTCTGAAGCTTTCTTT. It specifies CASSFLGQGSEAFF.

The J gene is TRBJ2-2, the V gene TRBV27, with a possible D match to TRBD2 (7 bases). CDR3 length equals 15 residues. V lost 5 bases to trimming and J lost 7 bases, with 17 bases between them. Looked up from germline, CDR1 is MNHEY and CDR2 is SMNVEV (reference sequence). The CDR3 region has the DNA TGTGCCAGCAGTCTACTGGGGGGGCCGGGCGGGGAGCTGTTTTTT. Residues: CASSLLGGPGGELFF.

This clone has just one count. This chain uses TRBV3-1 (or the pseudogene TRBV3-2) with TRBJ1-6; the match to TRBD1 covers 8 bases. Germline lookup yields CDR1 LGHDT and CDR2 YNNKEL (reference sequence). Trimming removed 0 bases from V and 9 bases from J; junction bases left unmatched: 7. The CDR3 has 16 residues. The CDR3 protein is CASSQDRGTGSSPLHF. The DNA of the CDR3 is TGTGCCAGCAGCCAAGATCGGGGGACAGGATCTTCACCCCTCCACTTT.

The V and J genes are TRBV5-5 and TRBJ2-7, with 8 bases fitting TRBD2. The CDR3 has 16 amino acids. CDR1 is SGHKS and CDR2 is YYEKEE in the germline V gene (reference sequence). The trim removed 2 bases at V and 1 base at J, leaving 8 bases unmatched. In DNA form, the CDR3 reads TGTGCCAGCAGCTTATCTTATAGCGGGGTATCCTACGAGCAGTACTTC. Protein sequence: CASSLSYSGVSYEQYF.

The CDR3 is CASSGRGDDEQFF. The CDR3 DNA reads TGTGCCAGCAGCGGGAGGGGTGACGATGAGCAGTTCTTC. The chain has TRBV9 and TRBJ2-1; the D gene is possibly TRBD2 (6 bases). The V and J ends lost 3 bases and 8 bases respectively, with 12 bases between them. The germline V gene encodes CDR1 SGDLS and CDR2 YYNGEE. This CDR3 contains 13 residues.

V usage is TRBV11-2 and J usage is TRBJ2-5, with no clear D. The CDR3 consists of 11 residues. Germline CDR1 is SGHAT and CDR2 is FQNNGV. The ends were cut back, 5 bases at V and 3 bases at J, with 4 bases in the middle. The CDR3 nucleotides are TGTGCCAGCAGCACAGAAGAGACCCAGTACTTC. This encodes CASSTEETQYF.

The chain is built from TRBV11-3 and TRBJ2-1; D is perhaps TRBD2 (6 bases). Germline CDR1 reads SGHNT; CDR2 reads YENEEA. The CDR3 is 15 amino acids. V was cut by 6 bases and J by 9 bases, with 21 bases left in between. The CDR3 here is CASSRGGTQQSEQFF. The CDR3 bases are TGTGCCAGCAGTCGTGGCGGGACCCAGCAAAGTGAGCAGTTCTTC. Supplemented by reference TRBV11-3 and TRBJ2-1, the full variable domain reads EAGVVQSPRYKIIEKKQPVAFWCNPISGHNTLYWYLQNLGQGPELLIRYENEEAVDDSQLPKDRFSAERLKGVDSTLKIQPAELGDSAVYLCASSRGGTQQSEQFFGPGTRLTVL.

The chain employs TRBV6-1 and TRBJ1-5; 11 nucleotides align to TRBD1. CDR1 is MNHNS and CDR2 is SASEGT in the germline V gene. V was pared by 3 bases and J by 5 bases, with 3 bases of the junction left unmatched. The CDR3 loop spans 15 amino acids. The CDR3 bases are TGTGCCAGCAGTGAGGGGACAGGGGGATATCAGCCCCAGCATTTT. Translation gives CASSEGTGGYQPQHF.

The genes are TRBV9 and TRBJ2-5; TRBD2 agrees at 8 bases. CDR1 is SGDLS, CDR2 YYNGEE, per germline. J was trimmed by 5 bases and V by 2 bases; bases with no gene match: 8. There are 15 residues in the CDR3. This CDR3 is CASSVARGGRETQYF. The CDR3, as DNA: TGTGCCAGCAGCGTTGCAAGGGGCGGGAGGGAGACCCAGTACTTC.

In nucleotides, the CDR3 is TGTGCCACCAGTGATTTGGGGGACAGGGGGGGAATGCAGCCCCAGCATTTT. It encodes CATSDLGDRGGMQPQHF. The chain combines TRBV24-1 with TRBJ1-5, with 11 bases that match TRBD1. Losses at the gene ends were 0 bases for V and 7 bases for J; bases not matched to a gene: 7. Germline CDR1 KGHDR, CDR2 SFDVKD. CDR3 length: 17 residues.

The chain has TRBV18 and TRBJ2-3, with 10 bases matching TRBD2. This CDR3 is 16 amino acids long. Looked up from germline, CDR1 is KGHSH and CDR2 is LQKENI. V lost 2 bases to trimming and J lost 2 bases; unmatched junction nucleotides: 4. The CDR3 DNA sequence: TGTGCCAGCTCACCATTAGCGGGGGGACTCACAGATACGCAGTATTTT. This encodes CASSPLAGGLTDTQYF.

This sequence joins TRBV5-6 and TRBJ1-5; no clear D gene. The length of the CDR3 is 16 residues. Trimming took 7 bases from V and 0 from J, leaving 17 bases between them. Germline V gene data show CDR1 as SGHDT and CDR2 as YYEEEE. The CDR3 loop reads CASGLRGNPSNQPQHF. The CDR3 coding sequence is TGTGCCAGCGGCCTACGGGGAAACCCTAGCAATCAGCCCCAGCATTTT.

This chain uses TRBV7-2 with TRBJ2-7, with D perhaps matching TRBD1 (6 bases). Germline CDR1 SGHTA, CDR2 FQGNSA. V was shortened by 1 base and J by 4 bases, with 14 bases between the two germline ends. The CDR3 covers 15 residues. CDR3 coding DNA: TGTGCCAGCAGCTTAGGTCAGGGCAGGGGATACGAGCAGTACTTC. It translates to CASSLGQGRGYEQYF.

This rearrangement joins TRBV25-1 to TRBJ1-6; TRBD1 matches 9 bases. The CDR3 runs 15 residues. V shed 5 bases, J shed 8 bases, and the junction held 7 bases outside the gene matches. CDR1 and CDR2 (germline): MGHDK, SYGVNS. Written as DNA, the CDR3 is TGTGCCAGCAGTAATCCGGGACAGGGCGATTCACCCCTCCACTTT. Its protein product is CASSNPGQGDSPLHF.

This clone appeared a single time. The chain joins TRBV7-2 to TRBJ1-1; a possible D gene is TRBD1 (5 bases). This CDR3 has 13 amino acids. V shed 5 bases and J shed 1 base, with 8 bases lying between them. Per the germline V gene, CDR1 is SGHTA and CDR2 is FQGNSA. As DNA, the CDR3 is TGTGCCAGCAGCAAACAGGAGAACACTGAAGCTTTCTTT. Protein sequence: CASSKQENTEAFF.

CDR3 nucleotides: TGCGCCAGCAGCCCCATTAGAGCGGGAGCCAATGAGCAGTTCTTC. It codes for CASSPIRAGANEQFF. The chain uses TRBV5-1 and TRBJ2-1, with 8 nucleotides matching TRBD2. CDR3 size: 15 residues. The V and J ends lost 4 bases and 6 bases, in that order; junction bases with no gene match: 9. CDR1 SGHRS and CDR2 YFSETQ come from the germline V gene.

V and J are TRBV2 and TRBJ2-3, with 14 bases aligning to TRBD2. Losses at the gene ends were 5 bases for V and 5 bases for J; bases not matched to a gene: 6. The CDR3 totals 16 residues. Germline V gene data show CDR1 as SNHLY and CDR2 as FYNNEI. CDR3 DNA: TGTGCCAGCAGTAAGGGACTAGCGGGAGCTGAAGATACGCAGTATTTT. Translating it yields CASSKGLAGAEDTQYF. The complete variable domain, with remaining parts taken from reference TRBV2 and TRBJ2-3, reads EPEVTQTPSHQVTQMGQEVILRCVPISNHLYFYWYRQILGQKVEFLVSFYNNEISEKSEIFDDQFSVERPDGSNFTLKIRSTKLEDSAMYFCASSKGLAGAEDTQYFGPGTRLTVL.

The rearrangement links TRBV12-3 or TRBV12-4 to TRBJ2-5; D is perhaps TRBD2 (6 bases). The CDR3 sequence is 12 residues long. V lost 7 bases and J 2 bases, leaving 8 bases between the germline ends. This CDR3 reads CASTRGQETQYF. The CDR3 DNA reads as TGTGCCAGCACCCGGGGGCAAGAGACCCAGTACTTC.

The rearrangement links TRBV19 to TRBJ1-2; 8 bases agree with TRBD1. CDR1 is LNHDA, CDR2 SQIVND, per germline (reference sequence). V was pared by 3 bases and J by 7 bases, with 4 bases of the junction left unmatched. The CDR3 covers 13 residues. CDR3 sequence (DNA): TGTGCCAGTAGTATCGCGACAGGGGTTGGCTACACCTTC. Residues: CASSIATGVGYTF.